This T cell receptor (beta chain) derives from a study of T cell changes during pregnancy in multiple sclerosis. Using immunoSEQ multiplex PCR, the repertoire was profiled, and TCRdb retains in-frame clones only, with some absent. This table has approximately 90,000 clones, around 93% appearing once. Germline assignment: CDR1 SGDLS and CDR2 YYNGEE. CDR3 length equals 10 residues. The germline V and J ends were trimmed by 7 bases and 9 bases, with 8 bases remaining between them. The chain couples TRBV9 to TRBJ2-4; D possibly corresponds to TRBD2 (6 bases). The receptor comes from a female donor with multiple sclerosis, enrolled in a pregnancy study. Sequencing used peripheral blood, obtained before pregnancy. The chain's CDR3 is CASGGTIQYF. CDR3 DNA sequence: TGTGCCAGCGGAGGGACCATTCAGTACTTC.